The 15 T cell receptor beta chains below all came from one sample that was sequenced in a study of T cell responses to AZD1222 COVID-19 vaccine. This table comes from immunoSEQ multiplex PCR, and its TCRdb copy is limited to in-frame clones, with some not included. The table has about 150,000 clones, roughly 93% seen once; the top ten hold less than 2.5%. The sequencing used peripheral blood, collected 28 days after the second AZD1222 dose. These receptors were obtained from an adult who received the AZD1222 COVID-19 vaccine.

The gene calls are TRBV30 and TRBJ1-3; 8 nucleotides line up with TRBD1. V lost 5 bases to trimming and J lost 3 bases; unmatched junction nucleotides: 3. The CDR3 contains 13 residues. The germline V gene encodes CDR1 GTSNPN and CDR2 SVGIG (reference sequence). The chain's CDR3 is CAWLDRVGNTIYF. The DNA for the CDR3 is TGTGCCTGGCTGGACAGGGTTGGAAACACCATATATTTT.

This sequence joins TRBV3-1 (or the pseudogene TRBV3-2) and TRBJ2-5; D is perhaps TRBD1 or TRBD2 (5 bases each). This CDR3 has 15 residues. Germline CDR1 LGHDT, CDR2 YNNKEL (reference sequence). Trimming cost V 2 bases and J 7 bases, with 17 bases left between them. Here the CDR3 reads CASSQRGLTQGTQYF. The CDR3, as DNA: TGTGCCAGCAGCCAACGTGGACTCACCCAGGGGACCCAGTACTTC.

DNA of the CDR3: TGCGCCAGCAGCAAGGGCACCCATGGGAGCGGGAGGGCCAACGAGCAGTACTTC. It translates to CASSKGTHGSGRANEQYF. The chain recombines TRBV5-1 with TRBJ2-7; 10 nucleotides align to TRBD2. J lost 5 bases, V lost 4 bases, and 18 bases had no gene match. Germline assignment: CDR1 SGHRS and CDR2 YFSETQ. This CDR3 contains 18 residues.

The chain uses TRBV29-1 and TRBJ1-4; TRBD1 aligns across 10 bases. The V segment lost 7 bases and the J segment 3 bases; nucleotides outside the gene matches: 5. Germline V lookup: CDR1 SQVTM, CDR2 ANQGSEA. The CDR3 extends over 14 amino acids. The CDR3 loop reads CSAAGQGANEKLFF. For the CDR3, the DNA is TGCAGCGCCGCCGGACAGGGGGCTAATGAAAAACTGTTTTTT.

V is TRBV7-8 and J is TRBJ1-1; no reliable D call. The germline CDR1 and CDR2 sequences are SGHVS and FQNEAQ. Trimming took 3 bases from V and 1 from J, leaving 6 bases between them. CDR3 length: 13 residues. The chain's CDR3 is CASSFGRNTEAFF. The CDR3 DNA reads as TGTGCCAGCAGCTTCGGGCGGAACACTGAAGCTTTCTTT.

The V call is TRBV4-1, the J call TRBJ2-3; D possibly matches TRBD1 or TRBD2 (6 bases each). CDR3 length: 17 residues. V lost 0 bases, J lost 2 bases, and 15 bases lay in between. Germline assignment: CDR1 MGHRA and CDR2 YSYEKL. The CDR3, as DNA: TGCGCCAGCAGCCAAGAGACGAGACGGGGGCCCACAGATACGCAGTATTTT. Its protein is CASSQETRRGPTDTQYF.

A single count supports this clone. The V call is TRBV12-3 or TRBV12-4, the J call TRBJ1-2; D is possibly TRBD1 (5 bases). CDR3 length equals 13 residues. Trimming left V 6 bases short and J 3 bases short, with 11 bases between. The CDR3 region has the DNA TGTGCCAGCAGCCAGGGTAGGGACTATGGCTACACCTTC. Amino acid sequence: CASSQGRDYGYTF.

The J gene is TRBJ1-2, the V gene TRBV5-1; D unresolved. The V and J ends lost 3 bases and 6 bases respectively, with 12 bases between them. CDR3 size: 13 residues. The germline gives CDR1 SGHRS, CDR2 YFSETQ. The CDR3 region is CASSSMDGDGYTF. The CDR3 nucleotides read TGCGCCAGCAGCTCGATGGACGGAGATGGCTACACCTTC.

The chain recombines TRBV11-2 with TRBJ1-2; TRBD1 is a possible D gene (5 bases). Germline V lookup: CDR1 SGHAT, CDR2 FQNNGV. The CDR3 spans 14 residues. V lost 7 bases and J 7 bases, leaving 19 bases between the germline ends. The CDR3 spells CASTTGGQGGGYTF. The CDR3 DNA is TGTGCCAGCACCACTGGCGGGCAGGGTGGTGGCTACACCTTC.

The CDR3, as DNA: TGTGCCAGTAGTCCCTTGACCAGGGGTAATAATTCACCCCTCCACTTT. Protein: CASSPLTRGNNSPLHF. The chain joins TRBV19 to TRBJ1-6; D is perhaps TRBD1 (6 bases). The V end was cut by 5 bases, the J end by 5 bases, with 16 bases between. Germline V gene sequence: CDR1 LNHDA, CDR2 SQIVND (reference sequence). The CDR3 consists of 16 residues.

This clone was counted a single time. The chain recombines TRBV3-1 (or the pseudogene TRBV3-2) with TRBJ2-1, with TRBD2 matching over 12 bases. Germline CDR1 reads LGHDT; CDR2 reads YNNKEL (reference sequence). This CDR3 is built from 19 residues. J gave up 0 bases and V 7 bases, and 13 bases lay outside the gene matches. In DNA form, the CDR3 reads TGTGCCAGCAAACAGGGAGCTAGCGGGAGGGCGAGCTCCTACAATGAGCAGTTCTTC. Protein product: CASKQGASGRASSYNEQFF.

The sample holds a few counts of this clone. This sequence joins TRBV30 and TRBJ2-7; 7 bases agree with TRBD1. The CDR3 is 12 residues long. V lost 2 bases to trimming and J lost 5 bases; unmatched junction nucleotides: 3. Germline-derived CDR1 and CDR2 are GTSNPN and SVGIG (reference sequence). CDR3 nucleotide sequence: TGTGCCTGGAGTAGGGGGCCTAACGAGCAGTACTTC. Protein sequence: CAWSRGPNEQYF.

CDR3 residues: CASSSGLGDTEAFF. The CDR3 nucleotides read TGCGCCAGCAGCTCCGGACTGGGGGACACTGAAGCTTTCTTT. The V call is TRBV5-1, the J call TRBJ1-1, with a weak D call TRBD1 (5 bases). This CDR3 spans 14 amino acids. CDR1 SGHRS and CDR2 YFSETQ come from the germline V gene. V lost 3 bases and J lost 3, with 12 bases in between.

This sequence joins TRBV27 and TRBJ1-2; TRBD1 agrees at 9 bases. V lost 6 bases to trimming and J lost 8 bases; unmatched junction nucleotides: 10. This CDR3 is built from 14 residues. CDR1 MNHEY and CDR2 SMNVEV come from the germline V gene (reference sequence). The CDR3, as DNA: TGTGCCAGCAGAGGGACAGGGAAGATTAGGGGCTACACCTTC. Translating gives CASRGTGKIRGYTF.

This sequence joins TRBV28 and TRBJ1-3; no definite D call. The germline gives CDR1 MDHEN, CDR2 SYDVKM. With 3 bases removed from V and 4 bases from J, the gap between germline ends came to 19 bases. The CDR3 extends over 17 amino acids. CDR3 bases: TGTGCCAGCAGTTTTCCCACCGACAAGATGGGCGGAAACACCATATATTTT. This codes for CASSFPTDKMGGNTIYF.